The sequence of this T cell receptor (beta chain) was determined in a study of CD8+CD57+ T cells in acquired aplastic anemia. In the study overall: Sorted CD4+ and CD8+ cells yielded DNA averaging approximately 3 ug.

Only patients with CD8+CD57+ cell expansion on flow cytometry were chosen for sequencing. Everyone among the patients had severe acquired aplastic anemia. Genomic DNA served as template for TCR beta VDJ and CDR3 profiling. One entry per CDR3 protein results from TCRdb running MiXCR on the reads. The sample includes about 290,000 distinct CDR3 sequences, 45% to 65% of them seen just once. Findings of the study overall: Researchers reported that CD8+ Simpson's diversity was not significantly different in patients versus controls.

This clonotype was counted at least ten times. Antigen: not known. The CDR3 is 14 amino acids. Trimming cost V 4 bases and J 0 bases, with 7 bases left between them. The germline gives CDR1 SGHTA, CDR2 FQGTGA. This clonotype was sampled from a human donor with aplastic anemia. The chain recombines TRBV7-3 with TRBJ2-1; tentative D call: TRBD1 (5 bases). Sequenced: sorted CD4+, CD8+, or CD8+CD57+ T cells (not recorded which) from PBMCs. In nucleotides, the CDR3 is TGTGCCAGCAGCTCCCAGGGCTCCTACAATGAGCAGTTCTTC. This codes for CASSSQGSYNEQFF.